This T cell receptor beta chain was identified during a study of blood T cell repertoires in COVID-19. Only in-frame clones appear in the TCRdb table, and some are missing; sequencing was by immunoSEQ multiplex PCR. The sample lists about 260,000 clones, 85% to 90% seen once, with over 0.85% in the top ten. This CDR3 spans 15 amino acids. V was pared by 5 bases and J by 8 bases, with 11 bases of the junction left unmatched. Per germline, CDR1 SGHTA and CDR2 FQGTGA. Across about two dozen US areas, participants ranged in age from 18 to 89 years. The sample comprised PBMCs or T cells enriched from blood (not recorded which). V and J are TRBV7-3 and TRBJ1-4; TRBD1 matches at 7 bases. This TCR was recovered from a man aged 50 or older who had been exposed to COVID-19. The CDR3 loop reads CASSHQGGPEEKLFF. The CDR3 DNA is TGTGCCAGCAGCCACCAGGGGGGTCCTGAAGAAAAACTGTTTTTT.